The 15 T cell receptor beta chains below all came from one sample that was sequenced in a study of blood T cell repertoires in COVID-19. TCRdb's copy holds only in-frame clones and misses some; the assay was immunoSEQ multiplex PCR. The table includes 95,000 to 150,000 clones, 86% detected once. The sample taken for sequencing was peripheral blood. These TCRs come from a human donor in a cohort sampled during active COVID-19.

The chain's CDR3 is CASSQRQREGSGELFF. The CDR3 bases are TGTGCCAGCAGCCAAAGGCAGCGGGAAGGGTCCGGGGAGCTGTTTTTT. The J gene is TRBJ2-2, the V gene TRBV7-9, with TRBD2 matching over 7 bases. CDR1 and CDR2 (germline): SEHNR, FQNEAQ (reference sequence). The CDR3 has 16 amino acids. V was pared by 5 bases and J by 6 bases, with 12 bases of the junction left unmatched.

Here the CDR3 reads CASSEYGENTEAFF. CDR3 sequence (DNA): TGTGCCAGCAGTGAATACGGAGAAAACACTGAAGCTTTCTTT. This chain uses TRBV2 with TRBJ1-1; D unresolved. Germline V gives CDR1 SNHLY, CDR2 FYNNEI. The CDR3 runs 14 residues. The V end was cut by 2 bases, the J end by 2 bases, with 9 bases between. The full variable domain, with the rest looked up from reference TRBV2 and TRBJ1-1, is EPEVTQTPSHQVTQMGQEVILRCVPISNHLYFYWYRQILGQKVEFLVSFYNNEISEKSEIFDDQFSVERPDGSNFTLKIRSTKLEDSAMYFCASSEYGENTEAFFGQGTRLTVV.

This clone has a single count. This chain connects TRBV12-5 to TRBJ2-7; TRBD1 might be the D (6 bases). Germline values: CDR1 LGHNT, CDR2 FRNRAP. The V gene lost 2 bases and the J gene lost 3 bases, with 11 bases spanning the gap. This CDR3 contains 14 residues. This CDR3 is CASGLSQGSYEQYF. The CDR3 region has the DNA TGTGCTAGTGGTTTGTCTCAGGGGAGCTACGAGCAGTACTTC.

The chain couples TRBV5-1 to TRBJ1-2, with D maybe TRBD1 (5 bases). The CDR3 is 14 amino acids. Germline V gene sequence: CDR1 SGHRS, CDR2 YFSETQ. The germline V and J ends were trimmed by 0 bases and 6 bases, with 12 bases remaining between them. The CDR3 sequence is CASSLEAGKDGYTF. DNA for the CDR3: TGCGCCAGCAGCTTGGAGGCAGGGAAGGATGGCTACACCTTC.

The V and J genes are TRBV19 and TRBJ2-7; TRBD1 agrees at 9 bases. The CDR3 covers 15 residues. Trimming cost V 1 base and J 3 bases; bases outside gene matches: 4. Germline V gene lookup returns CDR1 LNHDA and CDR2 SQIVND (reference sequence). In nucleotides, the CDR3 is TGTGCCAGTAGTATAGGAGGGACAGGGTTCTACGAGCAGTACTTC. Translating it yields CASSIGGTGFYEQYF.

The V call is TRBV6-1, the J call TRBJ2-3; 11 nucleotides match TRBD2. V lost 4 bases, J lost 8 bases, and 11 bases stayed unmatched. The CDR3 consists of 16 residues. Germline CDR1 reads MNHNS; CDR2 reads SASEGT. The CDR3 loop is CASSGIAGGATATQYF. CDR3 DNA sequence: TGTGCCAGCAGTGGAATAGCGGGAGGGGCAACTGCTACGCAGTATTTT.

CDR3 residues: CSGQGTDTQYF. In nucleotides, the CDR3 is TGCAGTGGACAGGGCACAGATACGCAGTATTTT. The J gene is TRBJ2-3, the V gene TRBV20-1, with D perhaps TRBD1 (6 bases). The CDR3 contains 11 residues. Germline CDR1 DFQATT, CDR2 SNEGSKA (reference sequence). Trimming cost V 7 bases and J 1 base, with 6 bases left between them.

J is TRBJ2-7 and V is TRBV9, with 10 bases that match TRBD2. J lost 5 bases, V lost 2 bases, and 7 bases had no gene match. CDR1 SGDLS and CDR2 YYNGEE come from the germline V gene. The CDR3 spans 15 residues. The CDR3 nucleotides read TGTGCCAGCAGCGTCTTAGCGGGAGGTAAAAACGAGCAGTACTTC. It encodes CASSVLAGGKNEQYF.

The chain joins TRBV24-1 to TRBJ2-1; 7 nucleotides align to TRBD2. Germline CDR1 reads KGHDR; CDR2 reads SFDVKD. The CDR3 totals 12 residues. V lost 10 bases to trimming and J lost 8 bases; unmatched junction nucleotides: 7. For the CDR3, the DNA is TGTGCCACAGCGGGGTATCAAGATGAGCAGTTCTTC. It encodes CATAGYQDEQFF.

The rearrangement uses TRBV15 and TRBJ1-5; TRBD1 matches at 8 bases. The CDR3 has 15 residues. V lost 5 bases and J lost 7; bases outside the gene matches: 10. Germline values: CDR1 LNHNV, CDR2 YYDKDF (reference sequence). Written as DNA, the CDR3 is TGTGCCACCAGCGGATTGGGACAGGAGTACCAGCCCCAGCATTTT. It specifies CATSGLGQEYQPQHF.

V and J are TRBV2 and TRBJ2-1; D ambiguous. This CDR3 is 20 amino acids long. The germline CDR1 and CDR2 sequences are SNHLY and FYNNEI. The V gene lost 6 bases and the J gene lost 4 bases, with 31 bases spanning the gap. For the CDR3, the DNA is TGTGCCAGCAGGAAAAGAGGCCTCTTTACCCCTCCCCCCCAATACAATGAGCAGTTCTTC. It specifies CASRKRGLFTPPPQYNEQFF. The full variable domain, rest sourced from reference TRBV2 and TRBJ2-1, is EPEVTQTPSHQVTQMGQEVILRCVPISNHLYFYWYRQILGQKVEFLVSFYNNEISEKSEIFDDQFSVERPDGSNFTLKIRSTKLEDSAMYFCASRKRGLFTPPPQYNEQFFGPGTRLTVL.

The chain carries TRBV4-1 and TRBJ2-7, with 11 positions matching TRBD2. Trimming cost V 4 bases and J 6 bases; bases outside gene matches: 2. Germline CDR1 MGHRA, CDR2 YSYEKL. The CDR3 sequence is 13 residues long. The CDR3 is CASSPLAGVEQYF. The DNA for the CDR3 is TGCGCCAGCAGCCCACTAGCGGGAGTCGAGCAGTACTTC.

The CDR3 reads CASSLRRDEAFF. For the CDR3, the DNA is TGTGCCAGCAGCTTAAGGCGGGATGAAGCTTTCTTT. V gene TRBV11-2 combines with J gene TRBJ1-1; D unclear. This CDR3 is built from 12 residues. Germline-derived CDR1 and CDR2 are SGHAT and FQNNGV. The V gene lost 2 bases and the J gene lost 7 bases, with 8 bases spanning the gap.

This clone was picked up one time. The DNA of the CDR3 is TGTGCCAGCAGTTTCGGTACGCAGTATTTT. Encoded protein: CASSFGTQYF. V is TRBV12-3 or TRBV12-4 and J is TRBJ2-3; D call uncertain. The CDR3 runs to 10 residues. The V gene lost 3 bases and the J gene lost 8 bases, with 3 bases spanning the gap.

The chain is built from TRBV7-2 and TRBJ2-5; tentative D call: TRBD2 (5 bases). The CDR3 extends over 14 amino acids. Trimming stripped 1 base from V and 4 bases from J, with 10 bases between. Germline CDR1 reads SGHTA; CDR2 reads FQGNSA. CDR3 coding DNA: TGTGCCAGCAGCTTAGGACACGCGGGAGAGACCCAGTACTTC. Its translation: CASSLGHAGETQYF.